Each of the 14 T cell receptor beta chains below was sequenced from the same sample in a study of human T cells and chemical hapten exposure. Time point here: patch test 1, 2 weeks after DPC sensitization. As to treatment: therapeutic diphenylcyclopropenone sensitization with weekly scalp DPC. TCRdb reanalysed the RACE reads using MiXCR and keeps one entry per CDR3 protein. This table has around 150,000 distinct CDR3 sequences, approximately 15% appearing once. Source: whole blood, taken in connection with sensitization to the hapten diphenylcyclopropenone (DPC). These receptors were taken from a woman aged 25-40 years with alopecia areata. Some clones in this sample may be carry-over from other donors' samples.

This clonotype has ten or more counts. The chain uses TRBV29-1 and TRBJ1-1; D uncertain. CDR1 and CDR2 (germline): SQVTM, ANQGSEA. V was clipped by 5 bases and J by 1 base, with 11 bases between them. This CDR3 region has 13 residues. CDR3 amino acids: CSVNFGRNTEAFF. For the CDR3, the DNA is TGCAGCGTTAACTTTGGACGGAACACTGAAGCTTTCTTT.

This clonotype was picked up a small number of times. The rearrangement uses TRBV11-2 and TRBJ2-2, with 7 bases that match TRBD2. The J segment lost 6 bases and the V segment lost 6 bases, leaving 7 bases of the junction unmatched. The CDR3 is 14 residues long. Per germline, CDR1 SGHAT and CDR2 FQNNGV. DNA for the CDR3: TGTGCCAGCAGTTCTACCGGACTAGCCGGGGAGCTGTTTTTT. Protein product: CASSSTGLAGELFF.

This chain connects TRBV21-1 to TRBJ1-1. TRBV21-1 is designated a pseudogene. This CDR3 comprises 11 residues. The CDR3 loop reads CASTPGTEAFF. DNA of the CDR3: TGTGCCAGCACCCCAGGCACTGAAGCTTTCTTT.

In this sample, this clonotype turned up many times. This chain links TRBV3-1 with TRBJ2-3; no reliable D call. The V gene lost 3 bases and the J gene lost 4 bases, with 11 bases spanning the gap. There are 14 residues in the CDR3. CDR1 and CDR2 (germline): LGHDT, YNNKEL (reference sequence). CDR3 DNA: TGTGCCAGCAGCCAGTTCCAGCGATCAGATACGCAGTATTTT. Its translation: CASSQFQRSDTQYF.

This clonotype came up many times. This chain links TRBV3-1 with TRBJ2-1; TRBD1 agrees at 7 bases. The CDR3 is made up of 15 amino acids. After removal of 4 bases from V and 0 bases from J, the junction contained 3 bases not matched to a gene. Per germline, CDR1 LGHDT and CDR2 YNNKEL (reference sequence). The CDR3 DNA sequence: TGTGCCAGCAGCCCGGGACAGAGCTCCTACAATGAGCAGTTCTTC. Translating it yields CASSPGQSSYNEQFF.

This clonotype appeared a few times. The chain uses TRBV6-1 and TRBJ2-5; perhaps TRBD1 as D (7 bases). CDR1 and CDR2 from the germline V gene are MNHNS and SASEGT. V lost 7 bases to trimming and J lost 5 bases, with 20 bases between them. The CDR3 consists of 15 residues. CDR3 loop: CASIQGQAGQETQYF. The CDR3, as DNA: TGTGCCAGCATCCAAGGACAGGCGGGGCAGGAGACCCAGTACTTC.

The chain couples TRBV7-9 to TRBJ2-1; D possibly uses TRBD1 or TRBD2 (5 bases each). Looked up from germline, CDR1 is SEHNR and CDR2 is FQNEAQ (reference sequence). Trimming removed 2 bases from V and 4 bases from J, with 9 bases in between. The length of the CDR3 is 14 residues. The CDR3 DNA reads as TGTGCCAGCAGCTTAACAGGACTTTACAATGAGCAGTTCTTC. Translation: CASSLTGLYNEQFF. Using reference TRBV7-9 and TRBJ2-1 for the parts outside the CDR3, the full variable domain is DTGVSQNPRHKITKRGQNVTFRCDPISEHNRLYWYRQTLGQGPEFLTYFQNEAQLEKSRLLSDRFSAERPKGSFSTLEIQRTEQGDSAMYLCASSLTGLYNEQFFGPGTRLTVL.

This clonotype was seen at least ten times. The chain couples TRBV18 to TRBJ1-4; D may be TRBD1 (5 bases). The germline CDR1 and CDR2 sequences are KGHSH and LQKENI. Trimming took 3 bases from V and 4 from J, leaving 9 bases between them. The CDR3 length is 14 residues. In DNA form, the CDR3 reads TGTGCCAGCTCACCCGACAGATATAATGAAAAACTGTTTTTT. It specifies CASSPDRYNEKLFF.

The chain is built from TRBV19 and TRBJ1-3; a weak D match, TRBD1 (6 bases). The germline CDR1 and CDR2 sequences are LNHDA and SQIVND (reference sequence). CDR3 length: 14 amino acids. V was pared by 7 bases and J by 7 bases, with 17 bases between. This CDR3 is CASMPTQGWNTIYF. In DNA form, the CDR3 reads TGTGCCAGTATGCCCACACAGGGTTGGAACACCATATATTTT.

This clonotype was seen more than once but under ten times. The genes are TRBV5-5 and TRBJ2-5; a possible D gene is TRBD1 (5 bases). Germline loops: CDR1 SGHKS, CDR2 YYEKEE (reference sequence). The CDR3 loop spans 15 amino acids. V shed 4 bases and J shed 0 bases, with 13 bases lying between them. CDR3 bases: TGTGCCAGCAGCCGGACAACGACGTACCAAGAGACCCAGTACTTC. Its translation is CASSRTTTYQETQYF.

The CDR3 region is CATVAGGGETQYF. CDR3 in DNA: TGTGCCACGGTAGCGGGAGGAGGAGAGACCCAGTACTTC. This chain uses TRBV10-3 with TRBJ2-5, with 10 bases identical to TRBD2. V shed 10 bases, J shed 4 bases, and the junction held 6 bases outside the gene matches. The CDR3 consists of 13 residues. CDR1 and CDR2 (germline): ENHRY, SYGVKD.

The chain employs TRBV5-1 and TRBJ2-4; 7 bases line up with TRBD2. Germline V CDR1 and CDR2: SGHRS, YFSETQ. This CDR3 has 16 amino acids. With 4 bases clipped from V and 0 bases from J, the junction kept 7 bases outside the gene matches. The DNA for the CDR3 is TGCGCCAGCAGCCAGACTAGCCAGCTAGCCAAAAACATTCAGTACTTC. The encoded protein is CASSQTSQLAKNIQYF.

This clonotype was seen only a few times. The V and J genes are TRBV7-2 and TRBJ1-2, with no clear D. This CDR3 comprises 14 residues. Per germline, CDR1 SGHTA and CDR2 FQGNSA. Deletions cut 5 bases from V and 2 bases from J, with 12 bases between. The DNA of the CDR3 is TGTGCCAGCAGCCGAAAGACACAAAACTATGGCTACACCTTC. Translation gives CASSRKTQNYGYTF. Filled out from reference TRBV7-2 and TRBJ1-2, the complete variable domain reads GAGVSQSPSNKVTEKGKDVELRCDPISGHTALYWYRQSLGQGLEFLIYFQGNSAPDKSGLPSDRFSAERTGGSVSTLTIQRTQQEDSAVYLCASSRKTQNYGYTFGSGTRLTVV.

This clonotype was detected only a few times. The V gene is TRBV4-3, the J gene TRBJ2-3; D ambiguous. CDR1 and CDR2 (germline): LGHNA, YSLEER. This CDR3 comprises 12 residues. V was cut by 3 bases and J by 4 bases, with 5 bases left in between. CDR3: CASSHIADTQYF. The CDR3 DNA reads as TGCGCCAGCAGCCATATAGCAGATACGCAGTATTTT.